A single sample is the source of the 14 T cell receptor beta chains below, sequenced in a study of cytomegalovirus exposure and HLA in healthy donors. PCR involved 60 Vbeta and 13 Jbeta primers. Profiled with immunoSEQ multiplex PCR; TCRdb holds only in-frame clones, not every one. The table shows roughly 230,000 clones, with 80% to 95% occurring only once. The sample comprised PBMCs. The receptors stem from a girl aged 2-9 years in good health and CMV-seronegative.

The CDR3 reads CASRADRGNYYEQYF. In nucleotides, the CDR3 is TGTGCCAGCAGGGCTGACAGGGGGAATTATTACGAGCAGTACTTC. This chain links TRBV6-5 with TRBJ2-7; 9 bases align to TRBD1. The V segment lost 6 bases and the J segment 4 bases; nucleotides outside the gene matches: 10. This CDR3 contains 15 residues. The germline V gene has CDR1 MNHEY and CDR2 SVGAGI.

This clone came up once. The gene calls are TRBV19 and TRBJ2-1, with 12 positions matching TRBD2. Germline V gene data show CDR1 as LNHDA and CDR2 as SQIVND (reference sequence). Trimming cost V 9 bases and J 5 bases; bases outside gene matches: 8. This CDR3 is built from 15 residues. The CDR3 is CASSYWTSGDNEQFF. CDR3 in DNA: TGTGCCAGCAGCTACTGGACTAGCGGGGACAATGAGCAGTTCTTC.

The CDR3 protein is CASSFRQGSEYF. The DNA for the CDR3 is TGTGCCAGCAGTTTCCGACAGGGGTCCGAGTATTTT. The chain couples TRBV28 to TRBJ2-3, with TRBD1 identical over 8 bases. The ends lost 3 bases at V and 13 bases at J; junction bases unmatched: 6. Germline loops: CDR1 MDHEN, CDR2 SYDVKM. This CDR3 is built from 12 residues. Filled out from reference TRBV28 and TRBJ2-3, the complete variable domain reads DVKVTQSSRYLVKRTGEKVFLECVQDMDHENMFWYRQDPGLGLRLIYFSYDVKMKEKGDIPEGYSVSREKKERFSLILESASTNQTSMYLCASSFRQGSEYFGPGTRLTVL.

This rearrangement joins TRBV19 to TRBJ1-2; a weak D match, TRBD1 (5 bases). V was cut by 7 bases and J by 0 bases, with 18 bases left in between. CDR1 and CDR2 from the germline V gene are LNHDA and SQIVND (reference sequence). CDR3 length: 16 amino acids. CDR3 bases: TGTGCCAGTACTCTCATGGCGGGGCAGGCTAACTATGGCTACACCTTC. This encodes CASTLMAGQANYGYTF.

The chain employs TRBV11-2 and TRBJ2-1; 9 positions match TRBD2. CDR3 length: 15 amino acids. Germline CDR1 SGHAT, CDR2 FQNNGV. V was clipped by 2 bases and J by 10 bases; unmatched bases: 9. CDR3 nucleotides: TGTGCCAGCAGCTTAACAGGGGAGCTAGCGGGAGAGCAGTTCTTC. Its translation: CASSLTGELAGEQFF.

This clone was seen only once. The chain links TRBV6-4 to TRBJ1-1, with 9 bases lining up with TRBD1. Germline CDR1 reads MRHNA; CDR2 reads SNTAGT. Trimming took 0 bases from V and 8 from J; bases not matched to a gene: 4. The CDR3 has 14 amino acids. This chain's CDR3 is CASSDSYRGQEAFF. CDR3 sequence (DNA): TGTGCCAGCAGTGACTCTTACAGGGGGCAGGAAGCTTTCTTT.

This rearrangement joins TRBV1 to TRBJ2-7; no check of the table's D call, TRBD2, against the DNA was made. TRBV1 is given as a pseudogene. The CDR3 extends over 15 amino acids. The CDR3 here is CTSSQDRVESYEQYF. In DNA form, the CDR3 reads TGCACCAGCAGCCAAGATCGGGTAGAATCCTACGAGCAGTACTTC.

CDR3 DNA sequence: TGTGCCAGCTCACCGCGGACAGATGGCACTGAAGCTTTCTTT. This sequence encodes CASSPRTDGTEAFF. V gene TRBV18 combines with J gene TRBJ1-1; weak D call: TRBD1 (6 bases). This CDR3 contains 14 residues. Trimming stripped 3 bases from V and 4 bases from J, with 12 bases between. Germline values: CDR1 KGHSH, CDR2 LQKENI.

The chain couples TRBV4-1 to TRBJ2-1; 8 bases align to TRBD1. There are 16 residues in the CDR3. The junction had 4 bases not matched to a gene; V was cut back by 1 base and J by 2 bases. Germline lookup yields CDR1 MGHRA and CDR2 YSYEKL. CDR3 amino acids: CASSQGGQATYNEQFF. CDR3 coding DNA: TGCGCCAGCAGCCAAGGGGGACAGGCGACCTACAATGAGCAGTTCTTC.

The J gene is TRBJ2-1, the V gene TRBV13; 15 bases line up with TRBD2. Germline V gives CDR1 PRHDT, CDR2 FYEKMQ (reference sequence). This CDR3 is built from 18 residues. Trimming cost V 3 bases and J 5 bases; bases outside gene matches: 8. The DNA of the CDR3 is TGTGCCAGCAGCTTGGAGGGACTAGCGGGGGGCCGGAACAATGAGCAGTTCTTC. Protein: CASSLEGLAGGRNNEQFF.

The chain joins TRBV11-3 to TRBJ2-7, with TRBD2 as a possible D gene (6 bases). The V and J ends lost 5 bases and 2 bases respectively, with 13 bases between them. This CDR3 comprises 14 residues. Germline CDR1 is SGHNT and CDR2 is YENEEA. The DNA of the CDR3 is TGTGCCAGCAGCCCGGGACTTACACCCTACGAGCAGTACTTC. Its translation: CASSPGLTPYEQYF.

The genes are TRBV29-1 and TRBJ1-3; D unclear. Trimming took off 4 bases at V and 0 bases at J, with 10 bases between the two ends. Germline V gene sequence: CDR1 SQVTM, CDR2 ANQGSEA. CDR3 length: 14 residues. CDR3 coding DNA: TGCAGCGTTGTCACGGGGAGCTCTGGAAACACCATATATTTT. Protein product: CSVVTGSSGNTIYF.

A word on this clone: One end of the junction is discordant with germline, which a read error may explain. This chain connects TRBV7-9 to TRBJ1-2; unclear D gene. The CDR3 runs to 12 residues. CDR1 and CDR2 from the germline V gene are SEHNR and FQNEAQ (reference sequence). CDR3 DNA: TGTTCCAGCACCCCCAACTACTATGGCTACACCTTC. This gives the protein CSSTPNYYGYTF. The full variable domain, with the rest looked up from reference TRBV7-9 and TRBJ1-2, is DTGVSQNPRHKITKRGQNVTFRCDPISEHNRLYWYRQTLGQGPEFLTYFQNEAQLEKSRLLSDRFSAERPKGSFSTLEIQRTEQGDSAMYLCSSTPNYYGYTFGSGTRLTVV.

V and J are TRBV6-5 and TRBJ2-1; maybe TRBD1 (5 bases). The CDR3 is 15 amino acids. Germline loops: CDR1 MNHEY, CDR2 SVGAGI. V was pared by 0 bases and J by 1 base, with 7 bases between. The CDR3 nucleotides are TGTGCCAGCAGTTACTCAAGGACATCCTACAATGAGCAGTTCTTC. This gives the protein CASSYSRTSYNEQFF.